These 13 T cell receptor beta chains were sequenced from one sample in a study of human T cells and chemical hapten exposure. Sample time point: pre-sensitization, week 0. Documented treatment: therapeutic diphenylcyclopropenone sensitization with weekly scalp DPC. Using its own MiXCR run on the RACE reads, TCRdb lists one record per CDR3 protein. The sample yields 250,000 or so distinct CDR3 sequences, 7.5% to 8% seen once. The source was whole blood, collected in connection with sensitization to the hapten diphenylcyclopropenone (DPC). The receptors originated from a man aged 18-30 years with alopecia areata. Some clones in this sample may be carry-over from other donors' samples.

This clonotype was counted at least ten times. The genes are TRBV5-1 and TRBJ2-4, with 12 bases fitting TRBD2. CDR1 and CDR2 from the germline V gene are SGHRS and YFSETQ. The CDR3 runs to 17 residues. Germline trimming cut 3 bases from V and 6 bases from J; bases unmatched to any gene: 10. CDR3 amino acids: CASSWSPSGGAINIQYF. As DNA, the CDR3 is TGCGCCAGCAGCTGGAGCCCTAGCGGGGGGGCGATAAACATTCAGTACTTC.

This clonotype came up a few times. The genes are TRBV6-2 or TRBV6-3 and TRBJ2-7, with 7 bases aligning to TRBD1. Germline V gene lookup returns CDR1 MNHEY and CDR2 SVGEGT. The CDR3 is 12 residues long. The V gene end was trimmed by 6 bases and the J gene end by 6 bases; junction bases not matched to a gene: 5. The CDR3 bases are TGTGCCAGCAGCCGGACAGGTACCGAGCAGTACGTC. Translated, it gives CASSRTGTEQYV.

There are a few counts of this clonotype. This chain connects TRBV6-5 to TRBJ1-2, with no clear D. This CDR3 has 14 residues. Germline assignment: CDR1 MNHEY and CDR2 SVGAGI. V lost 5 bases and J lost 4, with 14 bases in between. The CDR3 nucleotides are TGTGCCAGCAGTCCAAAGACGGTACCCTATGGCTACACCTTC. Encoded protein: CASSPKTVPYGYTF.

This clonotype was recorded at least ten times. The V and J genes are TRBV2 and TRBJ2-7; TRBD2 matches at 7 bases. This CDR3 comprises 15 residues. Germline V gene sequence: CDR1 SNHLY, CDR2 FYNNEI. V shed 5 bases, J shed 0 bases, and the junction held 7 bases outside the gene matches. In nucleotides, the CDR3 is TGTGCCAGCAGTCTTGGGAGGGCGAGCTCCTACGAGCAGTACTTC. The encoded protein is CASSLGRASSYEQYF.

The chain carries TRBV7-8 and TRBJ1-2; D is unresolved. This CDR3 comprises 16 residues. Germline V gives CDR1 SGHVS, CDR2 FQNEAQ. The ends were cut back, 2 bases at V and 8 bases at J, with 21 bases in the middle. CDR3 amino acids: CASSLRKGGDARGYTF. CDR3 nucleotide sequence: TGTGCCAGCAGCTTAAGAAAAGGAGGAGATGCACGCGGCTACACCTTC.

J is TRBJ2-5 and V is TRBV5-6; a possible D gene is TRBD2 (6 bases). The CDR3 spans 14 residues. Germline V gene data show CDR1 as SGHDT and CDR2 as YYEEEE. With 4 bases removed from V and 5 bases from J, the gap between germline ends came to 15 bases. CDR3 residues: CASSIQTGGETQYF. CDR3 DNA: TGTGCCAGCAGCATTCAGACTGGAGGGGAGACCCAGTACTTC.

The chain joins TRBV12-3 or TRBV12-4 to TRBJ1-4; D gene uncertain. The CDR3 spans 14 residues. Trimming took 2 bases from V and 0 from J, leaving 4 bases between them. In nucleotides, the CDR3 is TGTGCCAGCAGTTTAAAACCAACTAATGAAAAACTGTTTTTT. Translated: CASSLKPTNEKLFF.

The chain employs TRBV28 and TRBJ2-7, with D unresolved. Deletions cut 3 bases from V and 11 bases from J, with 14 bases between. Germline V gene data show CDR1 as MDHEN and CDR2 as SYDVKM. CDR3 length: 12 amino acids. CDR3 bases: TGTGCCAGCAGTTTCCCTGGACGCAATGAGTACTTC. Translated, it gives CASSFPGRNEYF.

This clonotype was seen at least ten times. J is TRBJ2-2 and V is TRBV3-1; 8 bases fit TRBD2. CDR1 is LGHDT and CDR2 is YNNKEL in the germline V gene (reference sequence). The length of the CDR3 is 15 residues. Trimming at V came to 1 base and at J to 6 bases, leaving 4 bases not matched to a gene. Here the CDR3 reads CASSQAGGQAGELFF. Here the CDR3 DNA reads TGTGCCAGCAGCCAAGCGGGGGGGCAGGCCGGGGAGCTGTTTTTT.

The chain employs TRBV5-1 and TRBJ2-5, with TRBD2 matching 8 bases. V lost 4 bases, J lost 1 base, and 3 bases stayed unmatched. The CDR3 length is 14 residues. The germline gives CDR1 SGHRS, CDR2 YFSETQ. CDR3: CASSKSGGQETQYF. The CDR3 DNA reads as TGCGCCAGCAGCAAAAGCGGGGGCCAAGAGACCCAGTACTTC.

This clonotype was counted many times. The chain recombines TRBV7-2 with TRBJ1-3, with D perhaps TRBD1 (5 bases). CDR1 and CDR2 (germline): SGHTA, FQGNSA. V lost 4 bases and J 1 base, leaving 17 bases between the germline ends. The CDR3 runs 17 residues. CDR3 in amino acids: CASSSGGPGHSGNTIYF. DNA of the CDR3: TGTGCCAGCAGCTCGGGAGGCCCAGGACATTCTGGAAACACCATATATTTT.

The rearrangement links TRBV5-1 to TRBJ1-3, with D hard to call. The CDR3 extends over 18 amino acids. Trimming cost V 4 bases and J 0 bases, with 20 bases left between them. Germline values: CDR1 SGHRS, CDR2 YFSETQ. Here the CDR3 reads CASSRVPSPGSSGNTIYF. The CDR3 coding sequence is TGCGCCAGCAGCCGGGTACCGAGCCCGGGCAGCTCTGGAAACACCATATATTTT. Together with reference TRBV5-1 and TRBJ1-3, the CDR3 gives the full variable domain: KAGVTQTPRYLIKTRGQQVTLSCSPISGHRSVSWYQQTPGQGLQFLFEYFSETQRNKGNFPGRFSGRQFSNSRSEMNVSTLELGDSALYLCASSRVPSPGSSGNTIYFGEGSWLTVV.

This clonotype was picked up one time. The genes are TRBV25-1 and TRBJ1-2; no firm D call. With 10 bases removed from V and 7 bases from J, the gap between germline ends came to 10 bases. Germline V gene lookup returns CDR1 MGHDK and CDR2 SYGVNS. The CDR3 consists of 10 residues. This CDR3 is CATYDIGYTF. As DNA, the CDR3 is TGTGCCACCTATGACATTGGCTACACCTTC.